One sample yielded the 7 T cell receptor beta chains listed below, sequenced in a study of blood T cell repertoires in COVID-19. Using immunoSEQ multiplex PCR, the repertoire was profiled, and TCRdb retains in-frame clones only, with some absent. The sample includes 350,000 to 400,000 clones, roughly 90% of them seen just once. The sequenced material came from PBMCs or T cells enriched from blood (not recorded which). All receptors come from a middle-aged woman who had been exposed to COVID-19.

This chain links TRBV6-5 with TRBJ2-1; 9 bases are shared with TRBD1. The CDR3 loop spans 14 amino acids. Per the germline V gene, CDR1 is MNHEY and CDR2 is SVGAGI. J gave up 8 bases and V 6 bases, and 8 bases lay outside the gene matches. DNA for the CDR3: TGTGCCAGCAGGCGGACAGGGGCCCTCGATGAGCAGTTCTTC. Its translation: CASRRTGALDEQFF.

V is TRBV19 and J is TRBJ2-5; 12 nucleotides agree with TRBD2. The trim removed 4 bases at V and 7 bases at J, leaving 13 bases unmatched. CDR3 length: 17 residues. Germline CDR1 LNHDA, CDR2 SQIVND (reference sequence). Written as DNA, the CDR3 is TGTGCCAGTAGTACCGCACTAGCGGGGGGCTCTCTCGGGACCCAGTACTTC. Amino acids: CASSTALAGGSLGTQYF.

This sequence joins TRBV15 and TRBJ2-2; possible D gene TRBD2, 6 bases. The CDR3 sequence is 14 residues long. V lost 5 bases and J lost 6, with 13 bases in between. Germline-derived CDR1 and CDR2 are LNHNV and YYDKDF (reference sequence). The CDR3 nucleotides are TGTGCCACCAGCCGTGGGGGGTACTCCGGGGAGCTGTTTTTT. As protein: CATSRGGYSGELFF.

The gene calls are TRBV7-9 and TRBJ1-1, with D unresolved. CDR3 length: 12 amino acids. V was clipped by 1 base and J by 7 bases, with 7 bases between them. Germline V gives CDR1 SEHNR, CDR2 FQNEAQ (reference sequence). The CDR3: CASSLDIGEAFF. For the CDR3, the DNA is TGTGCCAGCAGCTTAGACATTGGTGAAGCTTTCTTT. Using reference TRBV7-9 and TRBJ1-1 for the parts outside the CDR3, the full variable domain is DTGVSQNPRHKITKRGQNVTFRCDPISEHNRLYWYRQTLGQGPEFLTYFQNEAQLEKSRLLSDRFSAERPKGSFSTLEIQRTEQGDSAMYLCASSLDIGEAFFGQGTRLTVV.

The chain joins TRBV29-1 to TRBJ2-3; 9 bases match TRBD1. Germline lookup yields CDR1 SQVTM and CDR2 ANQGSEA. V dropped 8 bases and J dropped 7; count of bases not matched to a gene: 13. This CDR3 is built from 14 residues. DNA for the CDR3: TGCAGCTGCGGACCGGGACAGGGAAGGAATACGCAGTATTTT. It specifies CSCGPGQGRNTQYF.

V is TRBV2 and J is TRBJ2-3, with 10 nucleotides matching TRBD2. The CDR3 is 15 amino acids. The junction had 1 base not matched to a gene; V was cut back by 2 bases and J by 2 bases. Germline assignment: CDR1 SNHLY and CDR2 FYNNEI. In DNA, the CDR3 is TGTGCCAGCAGTGAACTAGCGGGAGTCACAGATACGCAGTATTTT. This sequence encodes CASSELAGVTDTQYF. Filled out from reference TRBV2 and TRBJ2-3, the complete variable domain reads EPEVTQTPSHQVTQMGQEVILRCVPISNHLYFYWYRQILGQKVEFLVSFYNNEISEKSEIFDDQFSVERPDGSNFTLKIRSTKLEDSAMYFCASSELAGVTDTQYFGPGTRLTVL.

J is TRBJ2-7 and V is TRBV6-2 or TRBV6-3; no definite D call. There are 16 residues in the CDR3. Germline V gives CDR1 MNHEY, CDR2 SVGEGT. V was pared by 2 bases and J by 0 bases, with 14 bases between. The CDR3 spells CASSYLGSDFSYEQYF. The CDR3 bases are TGTGCCAGCAGTTACCTCGGATCCGACTTCTCCTACGAGCAGTACTTC.